One and the same sample provided the 31 T cell receptor beta chains below, sequenced in a study of cytomegalovirus exposure and HLA in healthy donors. Both 60 Vbeta primers and 13 Jbeta primers went into the PCR. Profiling relied on immunoSEQ multiplex PCR, and the TCRdb table lists in-frame clones only, not all of them. Found here are some 100,000 clones, 55% to 75% of them singletons; the top ten hold about 15%. The sequenced sample consisted of PBMCs. Source of these receptors: a woman in her forties or fifties in good health and CMV-seropositive.

The rearrangement links TRBV6-1 to TRBJ2-1, with D possibly being TRBD2 (7 bases). Trimming took 3 bases from V and 2 from J, leaving 14 bases between them. This CDR3 region has 16 residues. Germline CDR1 reads MNHNS; CDR2 reads SASEGT. The CDR3 DNA follows: TGTGCCAGCAGTGAGGGGGGGGCGTGGACCTACAATGAGCAGTTCTTC. Protein sequence: CASSEGGAWTYNEQFF.

This clone was detected a few times. In DNA, the CDR3 is TGTGCCAGTAGTATGGGTTGGGCCGATGAAGCTTTCTTT. It is translated as CASSMGWADEAFF. The chain couples TRBV19 to TRBJ1-1; D uncertain. This CDR3 has 13 amino acids. Looked up from germline, CDR1 is LNHDA and CDR2 is SQIVND (reference sequence). The V end was cut by 3 bases, the J end by 7 bases, with 12 bases between.

The rearrangement links TRBV30 to TRBJ1-2, with TRBD1 identical over 7 bases. The germline gives CDR1 GTSNPN, CDR2 SVGIG (reference sequence). V shed 6 bases, J shed 4 bases, and the junction held 8 bases outside the gene matches. The CDR3 covers 13 residues. Written as DNA, the CDR3 is TGTGCCTGCCCTGCACAGGGGCCCTATGGCTACACCTTC. It translates to CACPAQGPYGYTF.

A word on this clone: At one boundary the junction diverges from the germline segment, which might be a read error. The chain recombines TRBV4-3 with TRBJ2-2; D might be TRBD2 (6 bases). Looked up from germline, CDR1 is LGHNA and CDR2 is YSLEER. CDR3 length: 14 amino acids. CDR3 sequence: CASSQVIGTGGLFF. The CDR3 DNA follows: TGCGCCAGCAGCCAAGTGATAGGGACCGGGGGGCTGTTTTTT.

This rearrangement joins TRBV6-1 to TRBJ1-5; TRBD1 aligns across 8 bases. The trim removed 1 base at V and 4 bases at J, leaving 0 bases unmatched. The CDR3 loop spans 14 amino acids. Germline loops: CDR1 MNHNS, CDR2 SASEGT. Here the CDR3 DNA reads TGTGCCAGCAGTGAAGACAGGGGGAATCAGCCCCAGCATTTT. Protein sequence: CASSEDRGNQPQHF.

V and J are TRBV19 and TRBJ2-1; 10 bases fit TRBD2. Trimming removed 2 bases from V and 5 bases from J; junction bases left unmatched: 9. CDR1 and CDR2 from the germline V gene are LNHDA and SQIVND (reference sequence). The CDR3 is 17 residues long. The DNA of the CDR3 is TGTGCCAGTAGTATACTCTTCCGGACTAGCGGTAACAATGAGCAGTTCTTC. Residues: CASSILFRTSGNNEQFF.

There are a few counts of this clone. The chain links TRBV5-5 to TRBJ2-3; possible D gene TRBD1, 6 bases. The V end was cut by 3 bases, the J end by 6 bases, with 11 bases between. The CDR3 is 13 amino acids. Per germline, CDR1 SGHKS and CDR2 YYEKEE (reference sequence). The CDR3: CASSSQGLDTQYF. Here the CDR3 DNA reads TGTGCCAGCAGCTCACAGGGTTTGGATACGCAGTATTTT.

The gene calls are TRBV5-1 and TRBJ2-7; possible D gene TRBD2, 6 bases. The CDR3 contains 14 residues. Germline loops: CDR1 SGHRS, CDR2 YFSETQ. The V and J ends lost 5 bases and 3 bases respectively, with 15 bases between them. The CDR3 DNA reads TGCGCCAGCAGGTATGGGAGGACCGGCTACGAGCAGTACTTC. This encodes CASRYGRTGYEQYF. Based on the CDR3 plus reference TRBV5-1 and TRBJ2-7, the full variable domain is KAGVTQTPRYLIKTRGQQVTLSCSPISGHRSVSWYQQTPGQGLQFLFEYFSETQRNKGNFPGRFSGRQFSNSRSEMNVSTLELGDSALYLCASRYGRTGYEQYFGPGTRLTVT.

The CDR3 bases are TGTGCCAGCAGCCAAACAATCCAAGATACGCAGTATTTT. Encoded protein: CASSQTIQDTQYF. The J gene is TRBJ2-3, the V gene TRBV7-2, with unresolved D. The CDR3 has 13 residues. Germline values: CDR1 SGHTA, CDR2 FQGNSA. With 5 bases removed from V and 5 bases from J, the gap between germline ends came to 11 bases.

The chain carries TRBV11-3 and TRBJ2-1, with 7 bases lining up with TRBD2. Germline V gene data show CDR1 as SGHNT and CDR2 as YENEEA. There are 11 residues in the CDR3. V was clipped by 8 bases and J by 8 bases; unmatched bases: 3. CDR3 nucleotide sequence: TGTGCCAGCGGGAGGGAGGATGAGCAGTTCTTC. Its translation is CASGREDEQFF.

This clone has a handful of counts. The chain links TRBV7-2 to TRBJ2-7; 7 nucleotides match TRBD1. Germline V lookup: CDR1 SGHTA, CDR2 FQGNSA. V lost 3 bases, J lost 7 bases, and 0 bases stayed unmatched. The CDR3 covers 11 residues. CDR3 amino acids: CASSFRGEQYF. The DNA of the CDR3 is TGTGCCAGCAGCTTCAGGGGGGAGCAGTACTTC.

The genes are TRBV6-4 and TRBJ2-3; D not certain. The CDR3 length is 16 residues. V lost 3 bases and J 0 bases, leaving 13 bases between the germline ends. Looked up from germline, CDR1 is MRHNA and CDR2 is SNTAGT. The DNA of the CDR3 is TGTGCCAGCAGTGAAGTCCAAGCCCCTAGCACAGATACGCAGTATTTT. Protein product: CASSEVQAPSTDTQYF.

The chain has TRBV28 and TRBJ2-1, with a possible D match to TRBD2 (5 bases). Germline V CDR1 and CDR2: MDHEN, SYDVKM. The CDR3 contains 15 residues. V was cut by 2 bases and J by 1 base, with 9 bases left in between. The CDR3 loop is CASSLPGMSYNEQFF. Here the CDR3 DNA reads TGTGCCAGCAGTTTACCGGGGATGTCCTACAATGAGCAGTTCTTC.

V usage is TRBV2 and J usage is TRBJ2-7; TRBD1 matches 7 bases. Per germline, CDR1 SNHLY and CDR2 FYNNEI. V lost 5 bases and J lost 2; bases outside the gene matches: 6. The CDR3 has 14 residues. The CDR3 sequence: CASSRQGPTYEQYF. For the CDR3, the DNA is TGTGCCAGCAGTCGACAGGGACCCACCTACGAGCAGTACTTC.

The chain employs TRBV29-1 and TRBJ2-3; D is uncertain. V dropped 4 bases and J dropped 4 bases, with 9 bases sitting between them. This CDR3 has 12 residues. Germline V gene data show CDR1 as SQVTM and CDR2 as ANQGSEA. CDR3 sequence: CSVGRVADTQYF. CDR3 nucleotide sequence: TGCAGCGTTGGAAGAGTCGCAGATACGCAGTATTTT.

The rearrangement uses TRBV19 and TRBJ2-1; 15 nucleotides align to TRBD2. CDR1 LNHDA and CDR2 SQIVND come from the germline V gene (reference sequence). The CDR3 has 18 amino acids. V lost 3 bases to trimming and J lost 12 bases; unmatched junction nucleotides: 15. CDR3 amino acids: CASSIGLAGGHQYGGQFF. CDR3 DNA: TGTGCCAGTAGTATTGGACTAGCGGGAGGGCACCAATATGGTGGGCAGTTCTTC.

The rearrangement links TRBV4-2 to TRBJ2-3, with 8 bases fitting TRBD2. Germline trimming cut 1 base from V and 6 bases from J; bases unmatched to any gene: 6. The length of the CDR3 is 15 residues. Germline-derived CDR1 and CDR2 are LGHNA and YNFKEQ. The CDR3 sequence: CASSQAASGGDTQYF. The CDR3 coding sequence is TGTGCCAGCAGCCAAGCAGCCTCGGGGGGGGATACGCAGTATTTT.

The V gene is TRBV28, the J gene TRBJ1-1; weak D call: TRBD1 (6 bases). V lost 1 base to trimming and J lost 4 bases, with 13 bases between them. This CDR3 has 15 amino acids. From germline, CDR1 is MDHEN and CDR2 SYDVKM. The CDR3 spells CASSLLSGASTEAFF. The CDR3 DNA reads as TGTGCCAGCAGTTTATTGTCAGGGGCGAGCACTGAAGCTTTCTTT.

The J gene is TRBJ1-2, the V gene TRBV6-5, with 8 bases identical to TRBD1. Germline assignment: CDR1 MNHEY and CDR2 SVGAGI. The CDR3 is made up of 13 amino acids. J gave up 3 bases and V 8 bases, and 5 bases lay outside the gene matches. CDR3 sequence: CASAQGADYGYTF. For the CDR3, the DNA is TGTGCCAGCGCCCAGGGGGCTGACTATGGCTACACCTTC.

The chain recombines TRBV19 with TRBJ1-2; 7 positions match TRBD1. CDR1 is LNHDA and CDR2 is SQIVND in the germline V gene (reference sequence). The CDR3 loop spans 13 amino acids. J was trimmed by 5 bases and V by 7 bases; bases with no gene match: 7. CDR3 sequence reads: CASTGQEGYGYTF. The CDR3 DNA reads TGTGCCAGTACCGGACAGGAAGGATATGGCTACACCTTC.

The chain recombines TRBV20-1 with TRBJ2-5; no definite D call. The DNA end lines up better with TRBJ2-7; the J call may be wrong. There are 11 residues in the CDR3. CDR1 and CDR2 (germline): DFQATT, SNEGSKA (reference sequence). This chain's CDR3 is CSARDAYEQYF. The CDR3, as DNA: TGCAGTGCTAGAGATGCCTACGAGCAGTACTTC.

The chain is built from TRBV5-5 and TRBJ2-2; D possibly corresponds to TRBD1 (5 bases). Germline CDR1 and CDR2: SGHKS and YYEKEE (reference sequence). The CDR3 contains 13 residues. V shed 4 bases and J shed 5 bases, with 9 bases lying between them. CDR3 DNA sequence: TGTGCCAGCAGCAGAAGGGGTACCGGGGAGCTGTTTTTT. Its protein is CASSRRGTGELFF.

The V and J genes are TRBV10-3 and TRBJ2-3; 7 nucleotides agree with TRBD2. The CDR3 has 12 residues. Germline trimming cut 10 bases from V and 6 bases from J; bases unmatched to any gene: 7. CDR1 and CDR2 (germline): ENHRY, SYGVKD. CDR3 amino acids: CATRTSTDTQYF. CDR3 DNA: TGTGCCACCAGGACTAGTACGGATACGCAGTATTTT.

The CDR3 loop reads CASSLTPGVSGANVLTF. DNA for the CDR3: TGTGCCAGCTCACTAACCCCAGGCGTCTCTGGGGCCAACGTCCTGACTTTC. This chain connects TRBV18 to TRBJ2-6; D is unclear. Trimming shortened V by 4 bases and J by 0 bases, and 13 bases separated the two germline ends. Per germline, CDR1 KGHSH and CDR2 LQKENI. The CDR3 length is 17 residues.

The gene calls are TRBV7-2 and TRBJ2-1, with 8 bases matching TRBD1. The germline V gene has CDR1 SGHTA and CDR2 FQGNSA. This CDR3 comprises 15 residues. Trimming took 0 bases from V and 8 from J; bases not matched to a gene: 6. DNA of the CDR3: TGTGCCAGCAGCTTAGCCAGGGGGCGCCACGATGAGCAGTTCTTC. Its translation is CASSLARGRHDEQFF. Together with reference TRBV7-2 and TRBJ2-1, the CDR3 gives the full variable domain: GAGVSQSPSNKVTEKGKDVELRCDPISGHTALYWYRQSLGQGLEFLIYFQGNSAPDKSGLPSDRFSAERTGGSVSTLTIQRTQQEDSAVYLCASSLARGRHDEQFFGPGTRLTVL.

V is TRBV6-1 and J is TRBJ1-2, with unresolved D. The CDR3 spans 12 residues. CDR1 and CDR2 from the germline V gene are MNHNS and SASEGT. Deletions cut 2 bases from V and 5 bases from J, with 6 bases between. CDR3 in DNA: TGTGCCAGCAGTGAAATTGTATATGGCTACACCTTC. This sequence encodes CASSEIVYGYTF.

This clone was observed once. This chain links TRBV14 with TRBJ1-2, with D tentatively TRBD1 (5 bases). Germline assignment: CDR1 SGHDN and CDR2 FVKESK. Trimming removed 4 bases from V and 7 bases from J, with 22 bases in between. The CDR3 consists of 16 residues. CDR3 DNA: TGTGCCAGCAGCCGCCGACGGGACTTCCCTCAGGGTGGCTACACCTTC. It translates to CASSRRRDFPQGGYTF.

This clone turned up a few times. The chain uses TRBV15 and TRBJ2-2, with 8 bases aligning to TRBD1. CDR3 length: 17 amino acids. V was pared by 5 bases and J by 2 bases, with 10 bases of the junction left unmatched. Germline assignment: CDR1 LNHNV and CDR2 YYDKDF (reference sequence). The CDR3 is CATSGSGGHINTGELFF. As DNA, the CDR3 is TGTGCCACCAGCGGATCAGGGGGCCATATCAACACCGGGGAGCTGTTTTTT.

The CDR3 here is CASSPEFRETQYF. Here the CDR3 DNA reads TGTGCCAGCTCACCCGAGTTTCGTGAGACCCAGTACTTC. This chain joins TRBV18 and TRBJ2-5; no definite D call. Trimming shortened V by 3 bases and J by 5 bases, and 10 bases separated the two germline ends. This CDR3 region has 13 residues. CDR1 is KGHSH, CDR2 LQKENI, per germline.

This sequence joins TRBV2 and TRBJ1-1; D is unclear. Trimming removed 5 bases from V and 11 bases from J, with 12 bases in between. Germline V gene lookup returns CDR1 SNHLY and CDR2 FYNNEI. This CDR3 contains 11 residues. The CDR3 DNA reads as TGTGCCAGCAGTTTGCAGGTTGGGGCTTTCTTT. Its protein is CASSLQVGAFF.

The CDR3 region has the DNA TGTGCCAGCAGCTTAGGGTCCAGGGGTGTCAGCGAGCAGTACTTC. Translating it yields CASSLGSRGVSEQYF. The rearrangement uses TRBV11-3 and TRBJ2-7; the D gene is possibly TRBD1 (6 bases). This CDR3 has 15 amino acids. Germline loops: CDR1 SGHNT, CDR2 YENEEA. The V and J ends lost 1 base and 6 bases respectively, with 16 bases between them.